This paragraph covers one T cell receptor (beta chain) sequence. Germline CDR1 is SNHLY and CDR2 is FYNNEI. Unmatched junction bases numbered 11, after V lost 0 bases and J lost 7 bases. This CDR3 has 17 amino acids. The sample comes from a study of T cell responses to AZD1222 COVID-19 vaccine. Method: immunoSEQ multiplex PCR; TCRdb's copy keeps in-frame clones and lacks some. Among around 130,000 clones listed, around 90% were seen once. This chain connects TRBV2 to TRBJ2-2; 7 bases map to TRBD2. The source material was peripheral blood, sampled 28 days after the second dose of the MenACWY control vaccine. The sequence was collected from an adult who received the MenACWY meningococcal vaccine as a control. CDR3 coding DNA: TGTGCCAGCAGTGAAGCACGTGGGCGGGAGCGGGGCGGGGAGCTGTTTTTT. Its translation: CASSEARGRERGGELFF.